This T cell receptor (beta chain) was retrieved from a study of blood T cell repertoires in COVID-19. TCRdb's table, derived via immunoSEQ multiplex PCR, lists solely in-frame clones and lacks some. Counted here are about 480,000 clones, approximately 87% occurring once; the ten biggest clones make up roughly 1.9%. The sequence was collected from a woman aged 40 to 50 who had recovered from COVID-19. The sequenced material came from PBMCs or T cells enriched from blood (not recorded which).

The CDR3 coding sequence is TGTGCCAGCAGCCAAGTGGCAGGGGGTTGGGACACTGAAGCTTTCTTT. Protein: CASSQVAGGWDTEAFF. The V and J genes are TRBV3-1 (or the pseudogene TRBV3-2) and TRBJ1-1, with 7 bases identical to TRBD1. This CDR3 has 16 residues. Germline CDR1 reads LGHDT; CDR2 reads YNNKEL (reference sequence). The junction had 8 bases not matched to a gene; V was cut back by 1 base and J by 3 bases.